The rows below give T cell receptor beta chains drawn from one sample of a study of shared clonotypes between healthy human individuals. Generated by immunoSEQ multiplex PCR, the TCRdb table keeps only in-frame clones and is missing some. The sample includes 600,000 to 750,000 clones, around 77% of them seen just once. Sequenced: memory CD4+ T cells sorted from blood. The receptors shown here come from a woman aged 25-40 years in good health. Both conserved end residues are part of each CDR3. The D gene is left open where the match is weak. A row's size may be missing; if present it is once, few, many or a size class.

D | size | length | J | V | CDR3 | DNA
. | . | 15 | TRBJ1-1 | TRBV6-1 | CASSELRVMNTEAFF | TGTGCCAGCAGTGAACTCCGTGTAATGAACACTGAAGCTTTCTTT
. | few | 15 | TRBJ1-5 | TRBV16 | CASSQYTVSNQPQHF | TGTGCCAGCAGCCAATATACGGTTAGCAATCAGCCCCAGCATTTT
TRBD2 | . | 15 | TRBJ2-1 | TRBV9 | CASSVGTSRGDEQFF | TGTGCCAGCAGCGTCGGGACTAGCCGGGGGGATGAGCAGTTCTTC
TRBD1 | . | 14 | TRBJ1-2 | TRBV13 | CASSTRQGRGGYTF | TGTGCCAGCAGCACCCGACAGGGGAGAGGAGGCTACACCTTC
TRBD1 | few | 15 | TRBJ2-2 | TRBV2 | CASRGTGGNTGELFF | TGTGCCAGCAGGGGGACAGGGGGAAACACCGGGGAGCTGTTTTTT
TRBD2 | . | 15 | TRBJ2-3 | TRBV18 | CASQRLAGAEDTQYF | TGTGCCAGCCAGAGACTAGCGGGAGCCGAAGATACGCAGTATTTT
. | . | 14 | TRBJ2-1 | TRBV5-1 | CASTPDSTYNEQFF | TGCGCCAGCACCCCCGACTCTACCTACAATGAGCAGTTCTTC
. | . | 13 | TRBJ1-5 | TRBV11-2 | CASSLSVNQPQHF | TGTGCCAGCAGCTTATCGGTCAATCAGCCCCAGCATTTT
. | . | 16 | TRBJ2-6 | TRBV27 | CASSYDGRLWANVLTF | TGTGCCAGCAGTTACGACGGGCGTCTCTGGGCCAACGTCCTGACTTTC
. | . | 13 | TRBJ1-1 | TRBV15 | CATSVKRNTEAFF | TGTGCCACCAGCGTCAAGAGAAACACTGAAGCTTTCTTT
. | . | 13 | TRBJ1-4 | TRBV7-8 | CASRNRVDEKLFF | TGTGCCAGCAGGAACAGGGTGGACGAAAAACTGTTTTTT